The T cell receptor beta chain under discussion was sequenced for a study of cytomegalovirus exposure and HLA in healthy donors (dated by TCRdb to about 2017). Some background on the complete study: An earlier analysis of 550 to 700 of the donors reported approximately 270 Gb of sequence data and 100 million to 130 million unique TCR beta sequences from 150 million to 200 million T cells. About 330 gigabases of sequencing data and approximately 92 million unique TCR sequences made up an early release that covered several hundred HLA-typed donors. Of the roughly 420 genotyped donors, less than 90% were placed in the genetic ancestry cluster associated with self-reported Caucasian donors. The aim of the study was to test whether cataloging public T cell receptors could identify signatures of past pathogen exposure. Using immunosequencing, the study profiled T cell repertoires from 640 or so subjects and related those repertoires to cytomegalovirus serostatus. In addition to the first cohort of hundreds of subjects, a separate validation cohort of over 90 different subjects was used. To predict cytomegalovirus infection status, the study brought together high-throughput TCR immunosequencing, statistical association of individual TCRs with disease status, and machine learning. A later analysis re-examined previously published TCR beta repertoires from about 670 donors and added high-resolution HLA genotyping to investigate patterns of TCR occurrence. Rather than using new phenotypic data, the later analysis identified candidate immune exposures from TCR beta sequences and from how often those sequences occurred across donors. An earlier analysis of about 600 of the donors used high-throughput TCR beta sequencing to judge whether each TCR beta V gene segment behaved as functional or pseudogenic. Alongside the repertoire data, information on donor age, sex, ethnicity and CMV serostatus was compiled. In a later genetic analysis, genome-wide SNP genotypes for 398 of the 666 donors were used, and that subset was treated as a discovery cohort. All discovery cohort repertoires had been generated on a single sequencing platform. HLA typing covered class I and class II loci at four-digit resolution. Typing coverage differed by locus: A, B, C, DRB1 and DQB1 were typed in about 620-640 donors, DQA1 in 500 to 550, DPA1 in approximately 600, and DPB1 in about 450. Several DR-DQ haplotypes were handled as single units for association and clustering, since linkage in the cohort was strong. Among a few hundred genotyped donors of the cohort, an average of 235,054 unique TCR beta nucleotide sequences were sequenced per donor, approximately 20% of them non-productive.

Receptor libraries were prepared by the immunoSEQ multiplex PCR assay. For the multiplex PCR, a mixture combining 60 forward primers for TCR Vbeta segments and 13 reverse primers for TCR Jbeta segments was used. The CDR3 region of rearranged TCR beta genes was amplified from genomic DNA with a multiplex PCR assay. The amplified TCR beta libraries were sequenced on the Illumina HiSeq System as 87-base-pair reads. Per the original workflow: A later analysis tallied around 82 million unique TCR beta chains across the approximately 670 repertoires, and some 10 million of those chains were shared by two or more donors. Raw reads were error-corrected and collapsed into unique sequences by a nearest-neighbor algorithm in which closely related sequences were merged to remove PCR and sequencing errors. Alignment of CDR3 sequences to IMGT reference sequences was used to assign V, D and J gene segments. Each retained sequence needed at least a six-nucleotide match to both a V gene segment and a J gene segment. A rearrangement was called productive if the CDR3 had no stop codons and remained in frame with V and J, and every other rearrangement was called non-productive. Following IMGT convention, CDR3 was defined as the stretch from the second conserved V-encoded cysteine up to the conserved J-encoded phenylalanine. The earlier analysis of about 610 of the donors excluded any sequence lacking an unambiguous match to a single V gene segment. An earlier analysis of a few hundred of the donors classified V segments as functional when productive rearrangements were above 56.7% and as segregating when the standard deviation between donors was above 5%. To diagnose cytomegalovirus status from the catalog of TCR beta chain sequences, a statistical classification framework was built. In a later analysis, V and J genes were assigned by comparing TCR nucleotide sequences against IMGT/GENE-DB human TR gene sequences. The TCRdist pipeline was used in a later analysis to assign CDR3 sequences and most-parsimonious VDJ recombination scenarios. In a later analysis, each TCR beta chain was defined by its CDR3 amino acid sequence together with its V-gene family, and reads without a unique V-gene family were excluded. As a way to deal with suspected cross-contamination and a sequencing artifact, a later analysis dropped 592 nucleotide sequences that were highly shared and had low generation probability. A later analysis calculated a clonal expansion index for each public chain from normalized within-repertoire ranks of inferred template counts. In a later analysis, generation probabilities were computed with a VDJ recombination model fitted to out-of-frame rearrangements, and the resulting probabilities were checked against IGoR. A later analysis scored TCR-TCR, TCR-HLA and TCR-CMV co-occurrence with hypergeometric tests, applying a repertoire-size bias correction to TCR pairs. To estimate false discovery rates, a later analysis permuted the HLA or CMV assignments 20 times. In a later analysis, co-occurring TCRs were grouped using DBSCAN, with TCRdist sequence similarity added in when clustering inside HLA-allele-positive subsets. Co-occurrence clustering excluded repertoires with fewer than 30,000 or more than 120,000 public chains, plus five with anomalous nucleotide sharing. TCRdb provides this immuneACCESS table in a form limited to in-frame rearrangements. Some clones are lacking; in checked studies, under half of them reflect an unresolved V gene, and why the rest are absent is not known. V and J calls and clone size are copied from that table; D and trimming were computed from the DNA. The sample data list 150,000 to 200,000 clones, and 60% to 80% of these were observed just once. The ten largest make up less than 9.5% of the sample.

From the cysteine through the phenylalanine, the CDR3 covers 16 amino acids. Only the CDR3 region is kept as DNA, spanning 48 bases read in frame from base 1. Sequences MRHNA (CDR1) and SNTAGT (CDR2) are obtained from the germline V gene. Trimmed from V: 0 bases; trimmed from J: 6 bases; junction bases lacking a gene match: 8. Summary of the overall study and its limitations: For the cohort, immune exposure information was limited to CMV serostatus. Correlated functional status among segregating V segments might be attributable to linkage disequilibrium, but an unknown experimental factor could not be ruled out. The authors suggested that the approach could potentially be generalized to other disease states and immunological phenotypes. In a later analysis, several top co-occurrence clusters were reported to appear linked to parvovirus B19, influenza, CMV and Epstein-Barr virus. Presence/absence analyses assumed roughly uniform sequencing depth across donors, an assumption that may not hold. Because HLA typing was missing for some donors at each locus, association tests included only the typed subset. An earlier analysis of approximately 500 of the donors showed that most TCR beta V segments appeared in productive rearrangements either about 87% or about 30% of the time, which broadly matched IMGT annotations. In a later analysis, HLA-associated TCR beta chains showed more clonal expansion and lower generation probabilities than non-associated chains that were equally common. In the study, about 150 TCR beta chains were listed as associated with cytomegalovirus. An association between a missense DCLRE1C variant and V-gene and J-gene trimming of TCR beta chains was found in a later genetic analysis and replicated in an independent cohort. When HLA alleles, especially DR and DQ, strongly co-occurred, TCR associations were difficult to assign to individual alleles. Most CMV-associated TCR beta chains appeared to be HLA-restricted in a later analysis, and the HLA associations seemed to be driven largely by CMV exposure. While some public TCRs were present in many individuals, most TCR sequences turned up only very rarely across donors. A cluster of highly shared sequence variants was judged likely to be a technical artifact of the sequencing pipeline. A further reported finding was that TCR beta sequences accurately predicted the HLA-A and HLA-B alleles for most subjects in the first cohort. In this cohort, only TCR beta chains were sequenced, and detectable features were limited by the absence of alpha or paired-chain data. A few of the identified cytomegalovirus-associated TCR beta chains were confirmed in vitro to be specific for cytomegalovirus antigens. Specific HLA alleles were associated with 15,000 to 20,000 TCR beta sequences at a false discovery rate of 0.05 in a later analysis. In a later analysis, TCR association rates were found to vary across HLA loci, with the most associated TCRs seen for DRB1 alleles and the fewest for HLA-C alleles. The 87-base-pair reads could not distinguish some IMGT-functional V segments, including TRBV6-2 and TRBV6-3, so those segments were excluded. The earlier analysis of approximately 590 of the donors excluded 15 to 20 rarely observed V segments, including chromosome 9 orphons, because counts were too low. In a later genetic analysis, fewer N-insertions in productive TCRs were reported among donors in an Asian-associated ancestry cluster than the approximately 630-donor mean. Cytomegalovirus status was reported to be diagnosed by the classifier with high specificity and sensitivity in both the original and validation cohorts.

Notes on this clone: The antigen it binds to is not known. Qualities for individual bases were not recorded, and no much larger clone is one base off.

The cohort consisted of more than 650 healthy bone marrow donors. At the time of sampling, all cohort members were nominally healthy, though unrecorded immune exposures were likely present. The donor tested CMV seropositive, placing the donor among the approximately 310 seropositive members of the cohort. A peripheral blood sample was collected from each donor, and TCR beta sequencing was performed on peripheral blood mononuclear cells. The Qiagen DNeasy Blood Extraction Kit was used to extract genomic DNA from the blood cell samples. This TCR came from a middle-aged woman in good health and CMV-seropositive. The sample taken for sequencing was PBMCs. The chain is made from TRBV6-4 and TRBJ2-1; 7 central bases correspond to TRBD2. The base sequence is TGTGCCAGCAGTGACTCGAGCCGCGGGAGACCCAATGAGCAGTTCTTC. This is translated as CASSDSSRGRPNEQFF.